The 28 T cell receptor beta chains below all came from one sample that was sequenced in a study of cytomegalovirus exposure and HLA in healthy donors. The PCR employed 60 Vbeta primers together with 13 Jbeta primers. TCRdb's table, derived via immunoSEQ multiplex PCR, lists solely in-frame clones and lacks some. Of 85,000 to 130,000 clones in the sample, 10% were seen once. Sequencing was carried out using PBMCs. These receptors all come from a man aged 35 to 55 in good health and CMV-seropositive.

This clone was observed a handful of times. The V call is TRBV9, the J call TRBJ2-5, with D uncertain. The CDR3 is made up of 13 amino acids. Deletions cut 3 bases from V and 4 bases from J, with 10 bases between. The V gene's germline CDR1 is SGDLS and CDR2 YYNGEE. The CDR3 bases are TGTGCCAGCAGCGAGCGACCTGGAGAGACCCAGTACTTC. It is translated as CASSERPGETQYF.

This clone has just one count. The chain carries TRBV7-2 and TRBJ1-5; D not certain. This CDR3 spans 13 amino acids. CDR1 and CDR2 (germline): SGHTA, FQGNSA. Trimming removed 2 bases at V and 11 bases at J, with 13 bases between. The DNA of the CDR3 is TGTGCCAGCAGCTTATTGGAGAGAATGGCCCAGCATTTT. Its protein is CASSLLERMAQHF.

V gene TRBV6-4 combines with J gene TRBJ2-2, with D maybe TRBD2 (6 bases). CDR3 size: 14 residues. Looked up from germline, CDR1 is MRHNA and CDR2 is SNTAGT. V lost 5 bases and J lost 6, with 13 bases in between. CDR3 loop: CASSHTGEAGELFF. In DNA form, the CDR3 reads TGTGCCAGCAGTCACACGGGGGAGGCCGGGGAGCTGTTTTTT.

The chain recombines TRBV7-9 with TRBJ2-1; the match to TRBD2 covers 9 bases. Trimming took 3 bases from V and 7 from J; bases not matched to a gene: 4. Germline CDR1 is SEHNR and CDR2 is FQNEAQ (reference sequence). CDR3 length equals 14 residues. CDR3 nucleotides: TGTGCCAGCAGCTTTAGCGGGAGCTCGAATGAGCAGTTCTTC. Translating it yields CASSFSGSSNEQFF.

V usage is TRBV4-1 and J usage is TRBJ2-1; 7 bases map to TRBD2. The germline CDR1 and CDR2 sequences are MGHRA and YSYEKL. Trimming took 7 bases from V and 6 from J; bases not matched to a gene: 12. The CDR3 loop spans 15 amino acids. CDR3 sequence (DNA): TGCGCCAGCACCCCGGGAAGCGGGAAAGGCAATGAGCAGTTCTTC. Protein product: CASTPGSGKGNEQFF.

This clone occurred once. This chain links TRBV4-3 with TRBJ1-2; a possible D gene is TRBD1 (5 bases). CDR3 length: 14 amino acids. CDR1 is LGHNA, CDR2 YSLEER, per germline. V lost 0 bases and J lost 5, with 10 bases in between. The CDR3 bases are TGCGCCAGCAGCCAAGATATAGGGGTGTATGGCTACACCTTC. As protein: CASSQDIGVYGYTF.

This clone has more than one count but fewer than ten. The gene calls are TRBV7-2 and TRBJ2-5; D gene uncertain. Germline values: CDR1 SGHTA, CDR2 FQGNSA. The CDR3 is made up of 13 amino acids. With 3 bases removed from V and 3 bases from J, the gap between germline ends came to 8 bases. CDR3 coding DNA: TGTGCCAGCAGCTTCGGGTCCGAAGAGACCCAGTACTTC. The encoded protein is CASSFGSEETQYF.

The chain uses TRBV7-9 and TRBJ2-1; TRBD2 aligns across 7 bases. The trim removed 8 bases at V and 4 bases at J, leaving 20 bases unmatched. From germline, CDR1 is SEHNR and CDR2 FQNEAQ (reference sequence). CDR3 length equals 18 residues. The CDR3 loop is CASSPAGWQSSGYNEQFF. The DNA for the CDR3 is TGTGCCAGCTCCCCGGCAGGGTGGCAGTCTAGCGGATACAATGAGCAGTTCTTC.

This clone has only a few counts. The CDR3 protein is CASSIYLDTEAFF. CDR3 sequence (DNA): TGTGCCAGTAGTATCTACTTGGACACTGAAGCTTTCTTT. This chain connects TRBV19 to TRBJ1-1; D call uncertain. The CDR3 has 13 residues. Trimming took 3 bases from V and 3 from J, leaving 8 bases between them. Germline CDR1 LNHDA, CDR2 SQIVND (reference sequence).

This clone was recorded a few times. The J gene is TRBJ2-7, the V gene TRBV5-5; D perhaps matches TRBD2 (5 bases). Trimming left V 1 base short and J 2 bases short, with 13 bases between. CDR3 length: 15 residues. Per the germline V gene, CDR1 is SGHKS and CDR2 is YYEKEE (reference sequence). CDR3 loop: CASSLLYGGTYEQYF. The CDR3 DNA sequence: TGTGCCAGCAGCTTGCTTTACGGAGGCACCTACGAGCAGTACTTC.

The table lists this clone with a few counts. The chain links TRBV2 to TRBJ1-4; the match to TRBD1 covers 8 bases. The CDR3 consists of 14 residues. Unmatched junction bases numbered 0, after V lost 6 bases and J lost 0 bases. In germline, CDR1 is SNHLY, CDR2 FYNNEI. The CDR3 loop reads CASRQGATNEKLFF. The DNA of the CDR3 is TGTGCCAGCAGACAGGGGGCAACTAATGAAAAACTGTTTTTT.

The chain uses TRBV29-1 and TRBJ1-3; TRBD1 agrees at 8 bases. CDR1 is SQVTM and CDR2 is ANQGSEA in the germline V gene. This CDR3 has 14 residues. With V trimmed by 4 bases and J by 4 bases, 6 bases remained unmatched. CDR3 bases: TGCAGCGTTGTCACAGGGGGTCGGGGAAACACCATATATTTT. This sequence encodes CSVVTGGRGNTIYF. Full variable domain (outside the CDR3, taken from reference TRBV29-1 and TRBJ1-3): SAVISQKPSRDICQRGTSLTIQCQVDSQVTMMFWYRQQPGQSLTLIATANQGSEATYESGFVIDKFPISRPNLTFSTLTVSNMSPEDSSIYLCSVVTGGRGNTIYFGEGSWLTVV.

This clone was counted a few times. A read error may produce the germline difference seen at one junction end. The J gene is TRBJ2-5, the V gene TRBV7-7, with 9 bases matching TRBD2. The CDR3 length is 17 residues. Germline V lookup: CDR1 SSHAT, CDR2 FNYEAQ (reference sequence). Here the CDR3 reads CASSLGLAGAIGETQYF. DNA for the CDR3: TGTGCTAGCAGCTTAGGGTTAGCGGGAGCGATCGGGGAGACCCAGTACTTC.

In its sample, this clone was seen a few times. The chain is built from TRBV5-1 and TRBJ2-3; 7 bases are shared with TRBD1. This CDR3 is built from 15 residues. With 2 bases clipped from V and 1 base from J, the junction kept 4 bases outside the gene matches. Germline V gene lookup returns CDR1 SGHRS and CDR2 YFSETQ. The CDR3 DNA reads as TGCGCCAGCAGCTTCCACAGGGGAGGCACAGATACGCAGTATTTT. Translated, it gives CASSFHRGGTDTQYF.

In this sample, this clone turned up a few times. The CDR3 sequence is CASSDFEGKYEQYF. CDR3 nucleotide sequence: TGTGCCAGCAGTGATTTTGAGGGAAAATACGAGCAGTACTTC. This chain connects TRBV25-1 to TRBJ2-5; D might be TRBD2 (5 bases). The J call is in doubt because the DNA end fits TRBJ2-7 better. Germline CDR1 MGHDK, CDR2 SYGVNS. CDR3 size: 14 residues.

The CDR3 region has the DNA TGTGCCGTAACGACAGGGCTAAGCTCTGGGGCCAACGTCCTGACTTTC. Protein product: CAVTTGLSSGANVLTF. This sequence joins TRBV10-3 and TRBJ2-6, with 7 positions matching TRBD1. CDR1 and CDR2 from the germline V gene are ENHRY and SYGVKD. V lost 11 bases, J lost 0 bases, and 10 bases stayed unmatched. CDR3 length: 16 amino acids.

The chain couples TRBV27 to TRBJ1-1; 9 bases are shared with TRBD1. V was clipped by 5 bases and J by 5 bases; unmatched bases: 6. This CDR3 region has 14 residues. Germline CDR1 is MNHEY and CDR2 is SMNVEV (reference sequence). This CDR3 reads CASSLRDRATEAFF. CDR3 nucleotides: TGTGCCAGCAGTCTCAGGGACAGGGCAACTGAAGCTTTCTTT.

Only a few counts were recorded for this clone. The rearrangement uses TRBV15 and TRBJ1-5, with 8 positions matching TRBD1. Germline lookup yields CDR1 LNHNV and CDR2 YYDKDF (reference sequence). V gave up 3 bases and J gave up 4 bases; unmatched junction bases: 5. The CDR3 runs to 15 residues. The chain's CDR3 is CATSRADRENQPQHF. The CDR3 DNA reads TGTGCCACCAGCAGGGCGGACAGGGAAAATCAGCCCCAGCATTTT.

In its sample, this clone was seen a few times. The chain recombines TRBV4-1 with TRBJ2-7; D possibly corresponds to TRBD1 (6 bases). Germline V CDR1 and CDR2: MGHRA, YSYEKL. V was trimmed by 1 base and J by 1 base, leaving 11 bases between them. The CDR3 has 15 residues. The CDR3 sequence is CASSQVGAGSYEQYF. The CDR3 bases are TGCGCCAGCAGCCAAGTGGGGGCAGGGTCCTACGAGCAGTACTTC.

This chain joins TRBV7-6 and TRBJ1-5; D uncertain. This CDR3 has 15 residues. V was shortened by 1 base and J by 4 bases, with 11 bases between the two germline ends. From germline, CDR1 is SGHVS and CDR2 FNYEAQ. CDR3 coding DNA: TGTGCCAGCAGCTTAGGGTCAGGCATAAATCAGCCCCAGCATTTT. Translation gives CASSLGSGINQPQHF.

The rearrangement joins TRBV7-2 to TRBJ1-4; 7 bases line up with TRBD1. The CDR3 totals 15 residues. Germline loops: CDR1 SGHTA, CDR2 FQGNSA. The V and J ends lost 5 bases and 5 bases, in that order; junction bases with no gene match: 8. In DNA, the CDR3 is TGTGCCAGCAGCCCCTGGGACAGCCAAAATGAAAAACTGTTTTTT. Its translation: CASSPWDSQNEKLFF.

V and J are TRBV6-1 and TRBJ1-6; 8 positions match TRBD1. CDR3 length: 15 amino acids. The J segment lost 11 bases and the V segment lost 6 bases, leaving 12 bases of the junction unmatched. Germline CDR1 reads MNHNS; CDR2 reads SASEGT. The CDR3 protein is CASRLGQGEATPLHF. The CDR3 DNA reads TGTGCCAGCAGGTTAGGACAGGGCGAAGCTACACCCCTCCACTTT.

This clone was seen more than once but under ten times. This chain links TRBV29-1 with TRBJ2-1; possible D gene TRBD2, 5 bases. Germline-derived CDR1 and CDR2 are SQVTM and ANQGSEA. With 6 bases removed from V and 3 bases from J, the gap between germline ends came to 9 bases. The CDR3 totals 12 residues. CDR3 protein: CSVARDYNEQFF. The CDR3 DNA reads as TGCAGCGTGGCACGGGACTACAATGAGCAGTTCTTC.

This clone was recorded once. The chain links TRBV27 to TRBJ2-5, with 10 bases fitting TRBD2. The CDR3 loop spans 15 amino acids. Trimming took 4 bases from V and 1 from J; bases not matched to a gene: 3. Germline CDR1 MNHEY, CDR2 SMNVEV (reference sequence). The CDR3 protein is CASSSGTSVQETQYF. CDR3 DNA: TGTGCCAGCAGTTCTGGGACTAGCGTCCAAGAGACCCAGTACTTC.

The V and J genes are TRBV6-1 and TRBJ2-1; D is unclear. The V and J ends lost 6 bases and 7 bases respectively, with 16 bases between them. CDR1 MNHNS and CDR2 SASEGT come from the germline V gene. This CDR3 region has 14 residues. CDR3 coding DNA: TGTGCCAGCAGGCGAACCCCCACTAATAATGAGCAGTTCTTC. Translating it yields CASRRTPTNNEQFF.

The chain carries TRBV7-2 and TRBJ2-5; 7 bases fit TRBD1. CDR1 is SGHTA, CDR2 FQGNSA, per germline. The CDR3 is made up of 13 amino acids. The trim removed 6 bases at V and 1 base at J, leaving 2 bases unmatched. CDR3 in DNA: TGTGCCAGCAGTTACAGGGGCCAAGAGACCCAGTACTTC. The encoded protein is CASSYRGQETQYF. The full variable domain, in which reference TRBV7-2 and TRBJ2-5 provide the parts outside the CDR3, is GAGVSQSPSNKVTEKGKDVELRCDPISGHTALYWYRQSLGQGLEFLIYFQGNSAPDKSGLPSDRFSAERTGGSVSTLTIQRTQQEDSAVYLCASSYRGQETQYFGPGTRLLVL.

CDR3 bases: TGTGCCAGCACACTCGCCCAAGGGGGCAATCAGCCCCAGCATTTT. Translated, it gives CASTLAQGGNQPQHF. The chain links TRBV6-6 to TRBJ1-5; tentatively, D is TRBD1 (5 bases). This CDR3 has 15 residues. V lost 7 bases, J lost 2 bases, and 15 bases lay in between. Germline V gene lookup returns CDR1 MNHNY and CDR2 SVGAGI (reference sequence).

There are a few counts of this clone. V is TRBV15 and J is TRBJ2-3, with D hard to call. The CDR3 totals 12 residues. Germline CDR1 reads LNHNV; CDR2 reads YYDKDF (reference sequence). Deletions cut 2 bases from V and 6 bases from J, with 6 bases between. As DNA, the CDR3 is TGTGCCACCAGCAGAATTCCTGATACGCAGTATTTT. Translating gives CATSRIPDTQYF. Looking up the rest from reference TRBV15 and TRBJ2-3 gives the full variable domain: DAMVIQNPRYQVTQFGKPVTLSCSQTLNHNVMYWYQQKSSQAPKLLFHYYDKDFNNEADTPDNFQSRRPNTSFCFLDIRSPGLGDTAMYLCATSRIPDTQYFGPGTRLTVL.